This entry lists 22 T cell receptor beta chains sequenced from one sample in a study of T cell responses to AZD1222 COVID-19 vaccine. TCRdb keeps only in-frame clones here, not all; method: immunoSEQ multiplex PCR. This sample has roughly 140,000 clones, with 88% found just once. Material: peripheral blood, obtained 28 days after the second AZD1222 dose. The origin of the receptors is an adult who received the AZD1222 COVID-19 vaccine.

This chain joins TRBV12-3 or TRBV12-4 and TRBJ2-2; D is unclear. This CDR3 comprises 11 residues. V lost 6 bases and J lost 4, with 3 bases in between. The CDR3 bases are TGTGCCAGCAGGGTCACCGGGGAGCTGTTTTTT. Translating gives CASRVTGELFF.

This sequence joins TRBV19 and TRBJ1-3; D ambiguous. Germline CDR1 reads LNHDA; CDR2 reads SQIVND (reference sequence). Trimming stripped 1 base from V and 0 bases from J, with 7 bases between. This CDR3 spans 15 amino acids. The CDR3 loop reads CASSIASRSGNTIYF. The CDR3 nucleotides read TGTGCCAGTAGTATAGCCTCGCGCTCTGGAAACACCATATATTTT.

The chain has TRBV12-3 or TRBV12-4 and TRBJ2-3, with D uncertain. The V and J ends lost 5 bases and 3 bases respectively, with 9 bases between them. This CDR3 contains 13 residues. Written as DNA, the CDR3 is TGTGCCAGCAGTCCCCGTAGAACAGATACGCAGTATTTT. Translation gives CASSPRRTDTQYF.

This chain uses TRBV20-1 with TRBJ1-4; D is unclear. This CDR3 comprises 13 residues. Trimming shortened V by 3 bases and J by 8 bases, and 13 bases separated the two germline ends. CDR1 is DFQATT, CDR2 SNEGSKA, per germline (reference sequence). The CDR3 coding sequence is TGCAGTGCTAGTGGGTATCTCTCGGAAAAACTGTTTTTT. Translated: CSASGYLSEKLFF.

This sequence joins TRBV6-5 and TRBJ2-1; unclear D gene. CDR1 and CDR2 (germline): MNHEY, SVGAGI. CDR3 size: 14 residues. The V and J ends lost 2 bases and 0 bases respectively, with 5 bases between them. The CDR3 reads CASSYKSSYNEQFF. CDR3 DNA sequence: TGTGCCAGCAGTTACAAAAGCTCCTACAATGAGCAGTTCTTC.

The chain has TRBV28 and TRBJ2-1, with unresolved D. CDR1 is MDHEN, CDR2 SYDVKM, per germline. CDR3 length: 12 residues. Trimming stripped 5 bases from V and 9 bases from J, with 11 bases between. The CDR3 is CASSPQSGEQFF. CDR3 bases: TGTGCCAGCAGTCCTCAATCGGGTGAGCAGTTCTTC.

V is TRBV27 and J is TRBJ2-7, with 10 bases identical to TRBD1. V was clipped by 10 bases and J by 3 bases; unmatched bases: 6. The V gene's germline CDR1 is MNHEY and CDR2 SMNVEV (reference sequence). The CDR3 has 13 amino acids. The CDR3 nucleotides are TGTGCCACCGCCCGGACAGGGGGCTACGAGCAGTACTTC. Protein sequence: CATARTGGYEQYF.

The chain uses TRBV7-9 and TRBJ2-2; D unclear. The CDR3 runs 14 residues. The germline V gene encodes CDR1 SEHNR and CDR2 FQNEAQ (reference sequence). V lost 1 base to trimming and J lost 1 base, with 4 bases between them. CDR3 residues: CASSLEGNTGELFF. CDR3 in DNA: TGTGCCAGCAGCTTAGAGGGGAACACCGGGGAGCTGTTTTTT.

The V gene is TRBV13, the J gene TRBJ1-1; D is uncertain. The CDR3 runs 13 residues. Germline CDR1 PRHDT, CDR2 FYEKMQ (reference sequence). Trimming pared 5 bases from V and 3 bases from J, leaving 10 bases between. The CDR3 protein is CASSLYVDTEAFF. CDR3 in DNA: TGTGCCAGCAGCCTGTACGTGGACACTGAAGCTTTCTTT.

This sequence joins TRBV7-2 and TRBJ2-7; D not certain. The CDR3 has 12 residues. V lost 5 bases and J 7 bases, leaving 12 bases between the germline ends. Germline V gene data show CDR1 as SGHTA and CDR2 as FQGNSA. CDR3 protein: CASSPRWWEQYF. As DNA, the CDR3 is TGTGCCAGCAGCCCTCGGTGGTGGGAGCAGTACTTC.

The V gene is TRBV5-6, the J gene TRBJ1-2; no clear D. This CDR3 is 13 amino acids long. V was cut by 6 bases and J by 0 bases, with 9 bases left in between. Per the germline V gene, CDR1 is SGHDT and CDR2 is YYEEEE. The CDR3 nucleotides read TGTGCCAGCATTTCGAAGTCTAACTATGGCTACACCTTC. Translating it yields CASISKSNYGYTF.

The genes are TRBV28 and TRBJ1-3; D is ambiguous. In germline, CDR1 is MDHEN, CDR2 SYDVKM. The CDR3 totals 14 residues. The V end lost 5 bases, the J end lost 5 bases, and 13 bases lay between the germline ends. The CDR3 bases are TGTGCCAGCAGTCCCCCGGGGTACCGAAACACCATATATTTT. This translates into CASSPPGYRNTIYF. The variable domain in full, with the rest retrieved from reference TRBV28 and TRBJ1-3, is DVKVTQSSRYLVKRTGEKVFLECVQDMDHENMFWYRQDPGLGLRLIYFSYDVKMKEKGDIPEGYSVSREKKERFSLILESASTNQTSMYLCASSPPGYRNTIYFGEGSWLTVV.

The V call is TRBV9, the J call TRBJ2-1; 7 bases fit TRBD1. This CDR3 is 16 amino acids long. The germline gives CDR1 SGDLS, CDR2 YYNGEE. The ends lost 0 bases at V and 7 bases at J; junction bases unmatched: 10. CDR3: CASSVGGGRTGNEQFF. CDR3 DNA: TGTGCCAGCAGCGTAGGAGGGGGCCGGACGGGGAATGAGCAGTTCTTC.

The CDR3: CASSSSFSEQYF. CDR3 DNA: TGCGCCAGCAGCTCTAGCTTCTCCGAGCAGTACTTC. The chain is built from TRBV5-1 and TRBJ2-7, with D possibly matching TRBD2 (5 bases). V was clipped by 3 bases and J by 6 bases, with 10 bases between them. The CDR3 loop spans 12 amino acids. CDR1 is SGHRS and CDR2 is YFSETQ in the germline V gene.

There are a few counts of this clone. J is TRBJ1-5 and V is TRBV6-6, with unresolved D. CDR3 length equals 14 residues. Trimming shortened V by 6 bases and J by 2 bases, and 11 bases separated the two germline ends. Germline CDR1 MNHNY, CDR2 SVGAGI (reference sequence). The CDR3 region is CASRLEVGNQPQHF. CDR3 nucleotide sequence: TGTGCCAGCAGGTTGGAGGTTGGCAATCAGCCCCAGCATTTT.

This chain links TRBV7-2 with TRBJ1-5; 7 bases align to TRBD1. V trimming: 5 bases; J trimming: 4 bases; junction bases outside the gene matches: 11. CDR3 size: 16 residues. The germline gives CDR1 SGHTA, CDR2 FQGNSA. In nucleotides, the CDR3 is TGTGCCAGCAGCCACGGGACAGACGTTTTAAATCAGCCCCAGCATTTT. Translating gives CASSHGTDVLNQPQHF.

This chain connects TRBV6-4 to TRBJ2-3; D unclear. Germline V lookup: CDR1 MRHNA, CDR2 SNTAGT. V lost 6 bases, J lost 5 bases, and 18 bases lay in between. There are 15 residues in the CDR3. The CDR3 sequence: CASRGPRPWVDTQYF. DNA of the CDR3: TGTGCCAGCAGGGGCCCGAGGCCCTGGGTAGATACGCAGTATTTT.

This rearrangement joins TRBV18 to TRBJ2-1; 13 bases fit TRBD2. Per germline, CDR1 KGHSH and CDR2 LQKENI. J lost 8 bases, V lost 5 bases, and 6 bases had no gene match. This CDR3 has 15 amino acids. Here the CDR3 DNA reads TGTGCCAGCTCAAGACTAGCGGGAGGATTGGATGAGCAGTTCTTC. Its translation is CASSRLAGGLDEQFF.

The rearrangement joins TRBV7-2 to TRBJ1-5; D gene uncertain. The V end lost 5 bases, the J end lost 2 bases, and 13 bases lay between the germline ends. Germline values: CDR1 SGHTA, CDR2 FQGNSA. The CDR3 extends over 15 amino acids. CDR3 region: CASSPHAEGNQPQHF. CDR3 coding DNA: TGTGCCAGCAGCCCCCACGCCGAGGGCAATCAGCCCCAGCATTTT. Looking up the rest from reference TRBV7-2 and TRBJ1-5 gives the full variable domain: GAGVSQSPSNKVTEKGKDVELRCDPISGHTALYWYRQSLGQGLEFLIYFQGNSAPDKSGLPSDRFSAERTGGSVSTLTIQRTQQEDSAVYLCASSPHAEGNQPQHFGDGTRLSIL.

The V call is TRBV5-1, the J call TRBJ2-1; D might be TRBD1 (6 bases). The germline V and J ends were trimmed by 2 bases and 7 bases, with 19 bases remaining between them. CDR1 SGHRS and CDR2 YFSETQ come from the germline V gene. This CDR3 has 16 residues. CDR3 coding DNA: TGCGCCAGCAGCTTAGGGGGTTCGAGCCCTTGGAATGAGCAGTTCTTC. Translated, it gives CASSLGGSSPWNEQFF.

The rearrangement uses TRBV18 and TRBJ2-7; tentative D call: TRBD1 (5 bases). Deletions cut 5 bases from V and 2 bases from J, with 7 bases between. Germline lookup yields CDR1 KGHSH and CDR2 LQKENI. CDR3 length: 12 residues. CDR3 region: CASSEDTYEQYF. The CDR3, as DNA: TGTGCCAGCTCAGAGGACACCTACGAGCAGTACTTC.

The chain recombines TRBV6-6 with TRBJ2-7; possibly TRBD1 or TRBD2 for D (5 bases each). V dropped 4 bases and J dropped 6 bases, with 10 bases sitting between them. Germline V CDR1 and CDR2: MNHNY, SVGAGI (reference sequence). The CDR3 length is 12 residues. The CDR3 reads CASSLPGAEQYF. Written as DNA, the CDR3 is TGTGCCAGCAGTTTACCCGGGGCCGAGCAGTACTTC.